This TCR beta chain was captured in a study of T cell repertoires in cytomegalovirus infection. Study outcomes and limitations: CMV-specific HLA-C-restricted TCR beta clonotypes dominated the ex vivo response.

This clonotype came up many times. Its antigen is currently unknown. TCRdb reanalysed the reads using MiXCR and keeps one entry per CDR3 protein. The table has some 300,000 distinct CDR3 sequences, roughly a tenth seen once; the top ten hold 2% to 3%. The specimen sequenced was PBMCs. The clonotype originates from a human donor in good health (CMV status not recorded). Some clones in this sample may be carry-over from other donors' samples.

The chain's CDR3 is CASRNNYSNQPQHF. The CDR3, as DNA: TGTGCCAGCAGGAATAATTATAGCAATCAGCCCCAGCATTTT. The V gene is TRBV6-2 or TRBV6-3, the J gene TRBJ1-5; D is unresolved. The germline CDR1 and CDR2 sequences are MNHEY and SVGEGT. The CDR3 contains 14 residues. V was shortened by 6 bases and J by 0 bases, with 9 bases between the two germline ends.